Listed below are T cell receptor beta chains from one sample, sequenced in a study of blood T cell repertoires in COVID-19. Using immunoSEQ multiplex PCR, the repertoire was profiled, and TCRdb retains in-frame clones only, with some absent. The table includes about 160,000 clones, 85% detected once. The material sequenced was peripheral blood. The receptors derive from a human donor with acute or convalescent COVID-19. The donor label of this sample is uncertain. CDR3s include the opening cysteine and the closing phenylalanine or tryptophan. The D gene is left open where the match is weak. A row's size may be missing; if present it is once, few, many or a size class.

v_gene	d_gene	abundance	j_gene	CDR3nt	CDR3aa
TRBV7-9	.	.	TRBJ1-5	TGTGCCAGCAGCTTAGAGAGTAAGCAGCCCCAGCATTTT	CASSLESKQPQHF
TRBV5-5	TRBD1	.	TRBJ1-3	TGTGCCAGCAGCTTGGGCGCAGGGGGCTCATCTGGAAACACCATATATTTT	CASSLGAGGSSGNTIYF
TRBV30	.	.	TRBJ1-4	TGTGCCTGGACTCTGAATGAAAAACTGTTTTTT	CAWTLNEKLFF
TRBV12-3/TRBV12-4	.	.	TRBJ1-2	TGTGCCAGCAGTCTCCAGGGGAACTATGGCTACACCTTC	CASSLQGNYGYTF
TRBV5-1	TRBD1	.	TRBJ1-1	TGCGCCAGCAGCGTAGACAGGGGTACTGAAGCTTTCTTT	CASSVDRGTEAFF
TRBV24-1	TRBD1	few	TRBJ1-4	TGTGCCACCAGTAACAGGGACAGGGGAAATGAAAAACTGTTTTTT	CATSNRDRGNEKLFF
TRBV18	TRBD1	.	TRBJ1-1	TGTGCCAGCCAAGCTTCCAGGGGGCGCGACACTGAAGCTTTCTTT	CASQASRGRDTEAFF
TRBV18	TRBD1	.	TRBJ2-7	TGTGCCAGCTCACCATCGGACAGGGGGGGGTGGCAGTACTTC	CASSPSDRGGWQYF
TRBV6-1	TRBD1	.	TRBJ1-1	TGTGCCAGCAGTGAATGGACAGGGAGCTTGAACACTGAAGCTTTCTTT	CASSEWTGSLNTEAFF
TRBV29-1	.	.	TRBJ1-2	TGCAGCGTCCAGGGGAATCATGGCTACACCTTC	CSVQGNHGYTF
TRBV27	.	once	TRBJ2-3	TGTGCCAGCAGTAACAGGGACTATCAAGATACGCAGTATTTT	CASSNRDYQDTQYF
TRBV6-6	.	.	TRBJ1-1	TGTGCCAGCAGTTCCACAGGTTCCTCTGAAGCTTTCTTT	CASSSTGSSEAFF
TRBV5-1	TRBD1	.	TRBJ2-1	TGCGCCAGCAGCTTGTCGGCTTTACAGGGGGCAAATGAGCAGTTCTTC	CASSLSALQGANEQFF
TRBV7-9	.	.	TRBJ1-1	TGTGCCAGCAGCGGCATAGCCTTTAACACTGAAGCTTTCTTT	CASSGIAFNTEAFF
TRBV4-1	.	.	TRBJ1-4	TGCGCCAGCAGCCAAGAGGGGGGGAAGATGGATGAAAAACTGTTTTTT	CASSQEGGKMDEKLFF
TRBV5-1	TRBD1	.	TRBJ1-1	TGCGCCAGCAGCTTGGGGTTTAGACAGGGGCGAACTGAAGCTTTCTTT	CASSLGFRQGRTEAFF
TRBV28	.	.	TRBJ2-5	TGTGCCAGCAGAAGTCTTTCCCGGGGGGAGACCCAGTACTTC	CASRSLSRGETQYF
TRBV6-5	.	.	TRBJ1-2	TGTGCCAGCAGCGGGGACACCACCTATGGCTACACCTTC	CASSGDTTYGYTF
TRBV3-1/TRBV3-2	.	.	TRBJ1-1	TGTGCCAGCAGCCTCTTCGTTGGCGGGAACACTGAAGCTTTCTTT	CASSLFVGGNTEAFF
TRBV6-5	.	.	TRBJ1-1	TGTGCCAGCAGTTACTCTTCCGGCGGGGTGACGGCGGATGCTTTCTTT	CASSYSSGGVTADAFF
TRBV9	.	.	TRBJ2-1	TGTGCCAGCAGCGTAGGGACACCCTACAATGAGCAGTTCTTC	CASSVGTPYNEQFF
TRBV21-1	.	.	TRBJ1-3	TGTGCCAGCAGCCATGGGGGGACCCTCCTAGCTGGAAACACCATATATTTT	CASSHGGTLLAGNTIYF
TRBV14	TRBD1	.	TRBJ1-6	TGTGCCAGCAGCCCAGGGACAGCTGAAAATTCACCCCTCCACTTT	CASSPGTAENSPLHF
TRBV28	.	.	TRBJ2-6	TGTGCCAGCAGTTTCCCCAGGCCGGGGGCCAACGTCCTGACTTTC	CASSFPRPGANVLTF
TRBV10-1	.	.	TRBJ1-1	TGCGCCAGCATCCATACAGGTTTGGGCAACACTGAAGCTTTCTTT	CASIHTGLGNTEAFF
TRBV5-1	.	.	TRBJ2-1	TGCGCCAGCAGCTCTGGGTTCGGTGGGGGGACCTACAATGAGCAGTTCTTC	CASSSGFGGGTYNEQFF
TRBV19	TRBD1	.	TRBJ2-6	TGTGCCACGAGGGACAGGGGGTTCTCTGGGGCCAACGTCCTGACTTTC	CATRDRGFSGANVLTF
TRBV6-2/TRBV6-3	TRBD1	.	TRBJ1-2	TGTGCCAGCAGTTTCATACGTCCGGGACAGGGATATGGCTACACCTTC	CASSFIRPGQGYGYTF
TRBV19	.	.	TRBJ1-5	TGTGCCAGTAGTACACGGACAACGAGCAATCAGCCCCAGCATTTT	CASSTRTTSNQPQHF
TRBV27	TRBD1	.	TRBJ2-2	TGTGCCAGCATACAACAGGGGGCGTCCGGGGAGCTGTTTTTT	CASIQQGASGELFF
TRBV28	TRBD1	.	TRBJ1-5	TGTGCCAGCAGGGATACAGGGGGCGTTGTTCAGCCCCAGCATTTT	CASRDTGGVVQPQHF
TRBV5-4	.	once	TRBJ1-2	TGTGCCAGCAGCCCCGGCGGGACGTTTTATGGCTACACCTTC	CASSPGGTFYGYTF
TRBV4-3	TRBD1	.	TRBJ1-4	TGCGCCAGCAGCCAGGCAAATCAGGGGGCGAGTGAAAAACTGTTTTTT	CASSQANQGASEKLFF
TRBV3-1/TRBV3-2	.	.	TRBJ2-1	TGTGCCAGCAGCCAAGGAGAGCCGGGAGAACAGTTCTTC	CASSQGEPGEQFF
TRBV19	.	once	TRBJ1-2	TGTGCCAGTAGTATTGGGAGGGACTATGGCTACACCTTC	CASSIGRDYGYTF
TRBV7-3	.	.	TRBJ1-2	TGTGCCAGCAGCCCAGGGAGGGGGGCGGCAAACACCTTC	CASSPGRGAANTF
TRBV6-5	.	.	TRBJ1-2	TGTGCCAGCACGGCGGACTCGAGGGGGTATGGCTACACCTTC	CASTADSRGYGYTF
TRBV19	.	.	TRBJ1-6	TGTGCCAGTACCAAGAGGGCGGGAGATGATTCACCCCTCCACTTT	CASTKRAGDDSPLHF
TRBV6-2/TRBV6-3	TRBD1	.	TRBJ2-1	TGTGCCAGCAGTCCGTTGGGCCGATCGGGGACAGGGGGCGAGAGGTACAATGAGCAGTTCTTC	CASSPLGRSGTGGERYNEQFF
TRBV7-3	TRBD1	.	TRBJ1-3	TGTGCCAGCAGCCCGGACAGGTCTGGAAACACCATATATTTT	CASSPDRSGNTIYF
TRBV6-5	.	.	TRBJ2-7	TGTGCCAGCAGAATTTGGGCCGAGCAGTACTTC	CASRIWAEQYF
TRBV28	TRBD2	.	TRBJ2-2	TGTGCCAGCAGTCTTTGGACTCTAGCGGGGGGGCCCGGGGAGCTGTTTTTT	CASSLWTLAGGPGELFF
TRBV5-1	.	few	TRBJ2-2	TGCGCCAGCAGCTACCACGGCGGAGCGAGCACCGGGGAGCTGTTTTTT	CASSYHGGASTGELFF
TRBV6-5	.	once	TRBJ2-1	TGTGCCAGCAGTCACAACAATGAGCAGTTCTTC	CASSHNNEQFF
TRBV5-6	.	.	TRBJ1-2	TGTGCCAGCAGCTTGGGCCGGGATAAAGGCTACACCTTC	CASSLGRDKGYTF
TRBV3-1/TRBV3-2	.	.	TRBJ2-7	TGTGCCAGCAGCCGGGCGCACTCCTACGAGCAGTACTTC	CASSRAHSYEQYF
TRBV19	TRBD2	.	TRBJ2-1	TGTGCCAGTAGTATAGGCGGGGGGGGAAGCTCCTACAATGAGCAGTTCTTC	CASSIGGGGSSYNEQFF
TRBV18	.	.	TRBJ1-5	TGTGCCAGCTCACCCGGTCCGACGGGGCCCCAGCATTTT	CASSPGPTGPQHF
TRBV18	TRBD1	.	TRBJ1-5	TGTGCCAGCTCACAGGGGGCAGGGGGCCCGGTGTGGCCCCAGCATTTT	CASSQGAGGPVWPQHF
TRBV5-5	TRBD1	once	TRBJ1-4	TGTGCCAGCAGCTCCCCCGGGACAGCGTATGAAAAACTGTTTTTT	CASSSPGTAYEKLFF
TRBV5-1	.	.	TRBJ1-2	TGCGCCAGCAGCTTGGGGCTACAGGACGTGAGGTATGGCTACACCTTC	CASSLGLQDVRYGYTF
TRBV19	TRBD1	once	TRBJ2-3	TGTGCCACCTCAAGGTCAACCAGACAGGGGATCCAAGATACGCAGTATTTT	CATSRSTRQGIQDTQYF
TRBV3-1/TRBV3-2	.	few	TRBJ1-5	TGTGCCAGCAGCCAAGGACAGAGCAATCAGCCCCAGCATTTT	CASSQGQSNQPQHF